This TCR beta chain comes out of a study of cytomegalovirus exposure and HLA in healthy donors. Findings and limits, study-wide: Rarity characterized most TCR sequences, yet some public TCRs appeared in many donors.

Germline V gene data show CDR1 as MDHEN and CDR2 as SYDVKM. The CDR3 extends over 13 amino acids. About this clone itself: Its antigen remains unknown.

PCR was performed using 60 Vbeta and 13 Jbeta primers. Clones were sequenced by immunoSEQ multiplex PCR, and TCRdb holds only the in-frame ones, with some missing. Of around 120,000 clones listed, approximately 78% are singletons. This rearrangement joins TRBV28 to TRBJ2-5; D remains ambiguous. The DNA end is a closer match to TRBJ2-7, so the J assignment may be wrong. The sample taken for sequencing was PBMCs. This sequence was found in a woman aged 40 to 49 in good health and CMV-seropositive. The CDR3 sequence: CASSLPGRYEQYF. DNA for the CDR3: TGTGCCAGCAGTTTACCGGGTCGCTACGAGCAGTACTTC.